This entry concerns a single T cell receptor (beta chain). Its antigen is not yet known. Per-nucleotide qualities are absent, and no much larger clonotype sits a single base away. These data belong to a study of blood T cell repertoires in COVID-19 (dated by TCRdb to about 2020). In terms of the full investigation: Samples from collaborators originated in the United States, Italy and Spain and spanned both the acute and convalescent phases of COVID-19. Deeply sampled blood TCRbeta repertoires from subjects exposed to, actively infected with, or recovered from COVID-19 were included in the dataset. The prospective study material was composed of cDNA or gDNA derived from T cells, B-cell-depleted T cells, or PBMCs. A freely available public database, intended as a resource for researchers studying the immune response to SARS-CoV-2, is where the repertoires were released. HLA class I and class II types, where available, came from metadata supplied by the sample provider rather than from assay-based typing. Nearly every sample came with metadata listing a de-identified subject ID, COVID-19 status, age in years and sex. Samples came from the ongoing ImmuneRACE study (first 160 participants) plus 1,254 subjects from 6 global collaborators. What the work shows at the level of the full study, not this receptor alone: The quantity of clinical and demographic metadata differed by source and by participant and was supplied without curation.

Collaborating institutions collected whole blood in K2EDTA tubes following their own protocols. Collaborator samples were shipped for TCRbeta analysis as frozen whole blood, isolated PBMCs, or DNA extracted from either sample type. The immunoSEQ Assay, a bias-controlled multiplex PCR, was used to amplify TCRbeta CDR3 regions from genomic DNA. The study's processing was this. The number of nucleated cells in each sample was estimated by amplification of reference gene primers within the assay. To quantify the absolute abundance of each unique TCRbeta CDR3 rearrangement, sequence reads were collapsed and filtered. For each sample, productive Simpson clonality was calculated by taking the square root of Simpson's diversity index across productive rearrangements. Not all clones reach the TCRdb copy of this immuneACCESS table, which keeps in-frame sequences only. Checked studies attribute under half of the gap to unresolved V genes and leave the rest unexplained. V and J calls plus clone size are reproduced from that table; the DNA served to infer D and trimming. The sample yields roughly 90,000 clones; 80% to 85% were counted once. The ten largest make up roughly 30% of the sample.

Sequencing was performed on peripheral blood. This TCR derives from a woman at least 80 years old with active or convalescent COVID-19.

The CDR3 is CASSHKLAGGPYKFF. The DNA is as follows: TGTGCCAGCAGCCATAAACTAGCGGGGGGGCCCTACAAGTTCTTC. The chain is encoded by TRBV3-1 (or the pseudogene TRBV3-2) joined to TRBJ2-1; a stretch of 13 junction bases matches TRBD2. Inclusive of the bounding cysteine and phenylalanine, the CDR3 is 15 residues long. Solely the CDR3 DNA is kept, with 45 bases framed from the first base. V lost 3 bases and J lost 14 bases, and the count of bases not matched to a germline gene is 10. As encoded in the germline V gene (reference sequence), CDR1 is LGHDT while CDR2 is YNNKEL.